A selection of T cell receptor beta chains follows, all from one sample in a study of blood T cell repertoires in COVID-19. Assay used: immunoSEQ multiplex PCR; TCRdb lists only in-frame clones, some missing. The table includes roughly 450,000 clones, roughly 88% detected once. The specimen sequenced was PBMCs or T cells enriched from blood (not recorded which). All receptors come from a man younger than 35 who had recovered from COVID-19. CDR3s include the opening cysteine and the closing phenylalanine or tryptophan. A D gene is named only where the DNA matches it firmly. Only part of the rows carry a size: once, few, many, or a class if the clone is expanded.

TRBJ1-1,-,-,TRBV5-1,TGCGCCAGCAGCTTCAGGGCAGTAGACACTGAAGCTTTCTTT,CASSFRAVDTEAFF
TRBJ2-1,-,-,TRBV5-8,TGTGCCAGCATCCCCAGGGGCGGTTGGGACCTTTACAATGAGCAGTTCTTC,CASIPRGGWDLYNEQFF
TRBJ2-7,-,-,TRBV12-3/TRBV12-4,TGTGCCAGCAGTTCGACATACGAGCAGTACTTC,CASSSTYEQYF
TRBJ1-5,-,-,TRBV28,TGTGCCAGCAGCGATATCCGGGGGAATCAGCCCCAGCATTTT,CASSDIRGNQPQHF
TRBJ1-6,-,-,TRBV11-1,TGTGCCAGCAGCGCGCTCGGACAGAAGTATAATTCACCCCTCCACTTT,CASSALGQKYNSPLHF
TRBJ1-1,-,-,TRBV10-3,TGTGCCATCAGTGAGTGGGGGCAGGACACTGAAGCTTTCTTT,CAISEWGQDTEAFF
TRBJ1-2,once,-,TRBV2,TGTGCCAGCAAGCGTACGAGGAACTATGGCTACACCTTC,CASKRTRNYGYTF
TRBJ2-3,-,-,TRBV7-9,TGTGCCAGCAGCCAGTTGGGTGCGGCGGCAGATACGCAGTATTTT,CASSQLGAAADTQYF
TRBJ2-7,-,TRBD2,TRBV7-2,TGTGCCAGCAGCTTCCAGCGGGGTCCCTACGAGCAGTACTTC,CASSFQRGPYEQYF
TRBJ1-2,few,-,TRBV7-9,TGTGCCAGCAGCTTAGCCGGGAGCTCTCTCTACACCTTC,CASSLAGSSLYTF
TRBJ1-5,-,TRBD1,TRBV5-1,TGCGCCAGCAGCCCCGGACAGGGAGGCAATCAGCCCCAGCATTTT,CASSPGQGGNQPQHF
TRBJ1-6,-,TRBD1,TRBV25-1,TGTGCCAGCAGCCGGACAGGGGATAATTCACCCCTCCACTTT,CASSRTGDNSPLHF
TRBJ1-5,once,-,TRBV2,TGTGCCAGCAGTGGGGGGCAGCCGAATCAGCCCCAGCATTTT,CASSGGQPNQPQHF
TRBJ1-1,-,-,TRBV30,TGTGCCTGGACCACAGGGAGATCTGAAGCTTTCTTT,CAWTTGRSEAFF
TRBJ1-2,-,-,TRBV15,TGTGCCACTTCCCCGACACCTAACTATGGCTACACCTTC,CATSPTPNYGYTF
TRBJ2-2,-,TRBD2,TRBV5-1,TGCGCCAGCGGGAGCGGGAGAGACACCGGGGAGCTGTTTTTT,CASGSGRDTGELFF
TRBJ2-7,-,TRBD1,TRBV6-5,TGTGCCAGCATGCGGCCGACAGGGGGGTACGAGCAGTACTTC,CASMRPTGGYEQYF
TRBJ1-4,-,-,TRBV2,TGTGCCAGAGACAGGCCGACCCTCCAAAATGAAAAACTGTTTTTT,CARDRPTLQNEKLFF
TRBJ2-7,-,-,TRBV4-1,TGCGCCAGCAGCCAAGGCTATTCTTCCTCCTACGAGCAGTACTTC,CASSQGYSSSYEQYF
TRBJ1-4,-,-,TRBV7-9,TGTGCCAGCAGCCTGTCTGAAAAACTGTTTTTT,CASSLSEKLFF
TRBJ1-1,-,-,TRBV3-1/TRBV3-2,TGTGCCAGCAGGCGAGGGGGTGCTGAAGCTTTCTTT,CASRRGGAEAFF
TRBJ2-3,-,-,TRBV11-2,TGTGCCAGCAGCTTAGCGGGAGCTGTAACAGATACGCAGTATTTT,CASSLAGAVTDTQYF
TRBJ1-2,-,-,TRBV2,TGTGCCAGCAGTGAAGCGCTTCAGGGTTCCGGCTACACCTTC,CASSEALQGSGYTF
TRBJ1-1,-,TRBD1,TRBV7-8,TGTGCCAGCAGCGTAACCGGGACAGTCACTGAAGCTTTCTTT,CASSVTGTVTEAFF
TRBJ1-1,-,-,TRBV2,TGTGCCAGCCTGGGAGGCCGAAACACTGAAGCTTTCTTT,CASLGGRNTEAFF
TRBJ2-1,once,-,TRBV7-9,TGTGCCAGCAGCTTAGTTCCGCGAGAGGAGGGAGAGCAGTTCTTC,CASSLVPREEGEQFF
TRBJ1-5,-,-,TRBV5-6,TGTGCCAGCAGCACTGGCAGGGCCAGTCAGCCCCAGCATTTT,CASSTGRASQPQHF
TRBJ1-1,-,-,TRBV5-1,TGCGCCAGCAGCCCCAACGGGTTGAACACTGAAGCTTTCTTT,CASSPNGLNTEAFF
TRBJ1-1,-,-,TRBV11-2,TGTGCCAGCAGCCGACAGATGAACACTGAAGCTTTCTTT,CASSRQMNTEAFF
TRBJ1-1,-,-,TRBV6-5,TGTGCCGCCTCCAGGAGGGGAGCTGAAGCTTTCTTT,CAASRRGAEAFF
TRBJ1-1,-,TRBD1,TRBV29-1,TGCAGCGTTGCGACAGGGACGAACACTGAAGCTTTCTTT,CSVATGTNTEAFF
TRBJ2-1,-,TRBD2,TRBV27,TGTGCCAGCGGAAGGACTAGCGGGAGTAATGAGCAGTTCTTC,CASGRTSGSNEQFF
TRBJ1-1,-,-,TRBV28,TGTGCCAGCAGCCCCCCCCGCCTGGGAGGCGCTGAAGCTTTCTTT,CASSPPRLGGAEAFF
TRBJ1-4,-,TRBD1,TRBV5-1,TGCGCCAGCAGCACCACCGGGACAGGGTATGAAAAACTGTTTTTT,CASSTTGTGYEKLFF